The source of this T cell receptor (beta chain) is a study of beta chain features in type 1 diabetes. Study-level background: Patients and healthy donors were similar in age, gender and cell yields.

The V and J ends lost 4 bases and 4 bases respectively, with 14 bases between them. The V gene's germline CDR1 is SGHNT and CDR2 YYREEE (reference sequence). The CDR3 contains 15 residues. This clone was recorded a few times. What was sequenced were expressed TCRB transcripts, since all of the isolated RNA had been reverse transcribed. The study sequenced naive, central memory and regulatory T cell samples to an average of approximately 3.5 million reads. Repertoires were generated with immunoSEQ multiplex PCR, while TCRdb's copy carries only in-frame clones and drops some. The table shows hundreds of thousands of clones, with around 16% occurring only once. Sorted populations all had greater than 98% purity.

The V gene is TRBV5-4, the J gene TRBJ2-2, with a possible D match to TRBD1 (6 bases). Material: naive CD4+ T cells from blood. The sequence was obtained from a man younger than 30 in good health. As DNA, the CDR3 is TGTGCCAGCAGCCTAAGACAGGTTGGCACCGGGGAGCTGTTTTTT. It translates to CASSLRQVGTGELFF.